This T cell receptor (beta chain) appears in the sequencing data of a study of identical twins. The CDR3 length is 16 residues. V was trimmed by 3 bases and J by 4 bases, leaving 18 bases between them. TCRdb analysed the 5' RACE reads with MiXCR anew, one entry per CDR3 protein. Seen here are over 550,000 distinct CDR3 sequences, under 8.5% observed once, and the top ten hold 1.6%. Another study also made use of these data, one on yellow fever vaccine responses in identical twins.

The chain employs TRBV12-3 or TRBV12-4 and TRBJ1-2; the D gene is possibly TRBD1 (6 bases). This TCR was recovered from a woman in her late teens or twenties in good health. Sequencing was performed on PBMCs. CDR3 region: CASSFPSGEGGYGYTF. The CDR3 nucleotides are TGTGCCAGCAGTTTTCCGTCCGGGGAAGGGGGCTATGGCTACACCTTC.